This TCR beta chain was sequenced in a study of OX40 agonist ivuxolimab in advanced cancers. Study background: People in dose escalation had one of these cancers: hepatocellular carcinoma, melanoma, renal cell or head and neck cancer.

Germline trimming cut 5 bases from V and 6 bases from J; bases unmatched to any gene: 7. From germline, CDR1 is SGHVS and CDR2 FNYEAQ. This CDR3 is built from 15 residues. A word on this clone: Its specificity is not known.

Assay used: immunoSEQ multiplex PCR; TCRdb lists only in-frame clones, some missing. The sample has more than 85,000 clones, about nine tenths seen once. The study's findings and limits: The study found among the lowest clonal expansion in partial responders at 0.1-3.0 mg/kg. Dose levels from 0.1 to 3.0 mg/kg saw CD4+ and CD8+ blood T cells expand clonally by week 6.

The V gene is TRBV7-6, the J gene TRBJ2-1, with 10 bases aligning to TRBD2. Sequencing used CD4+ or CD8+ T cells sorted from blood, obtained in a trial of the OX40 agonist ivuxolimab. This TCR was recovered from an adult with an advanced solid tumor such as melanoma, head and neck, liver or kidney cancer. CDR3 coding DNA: TGTGCCAGCAGCCCCCCAGCGGGAGGGTTCAATGAGCAGTTCTTC. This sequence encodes CASSPPAGGFNEQFF.